This TCR beta chain was identified in a study of OX40 agonist ivuxolimab in advanced cancers. Study outcomes and limitations: There were, on average, more expanded clones in CD8+ T cells than in CD4+.

TCRdb's table, derived via immunoSEQ multiplex PCR, lists solely in-frame clones and lacks some. The table records 45,000 to 60,000 clones, 90% to 95% of them present only once. Trimming removed 5 bases at V and 1 base at J, with 15 bases between. The CDR3 runs to 16 residues. The germline V gene has CDR1 MNHNY and CDR2 SVGAGI (reference sequence). Drawing of blood for sampling happened at baseline, at cycle 4 day 1, and at cycle 7 day 1. As for this clone: Its antigen is unknown.

The sequencing here drew on CD4+ or CD8+ T cells sorted from blood, taken in a trial of the OX40 agonist ivuxolimab. This clonotype originated in an adult with an advanced solid tumor such as melanoma, head and neck, liver or kidney cancer. The chain employs TRBV6-6 and TRBJ1-5; TRBD1 is a possible D gene (5 bases). DNA of the CDR3: TGTGCCAGCAGTCAACTAACAGGCAGGAGCAATCAGCCCCAGCATTTT. Translating gives CASSQLTGRSNQPQHF.